Listed here are 8 T cell receptor beta chains from one sample, sequenced in a study of cytomegalovirus exposure and HLA in healthy donors. PCR involved 60 Vbeta and 13 Jbeta primers. The protocol was immunoSEQ multiplex PCR, while the TCRdb copy is restricted to in-frame clones and leaves out a portion. The table records approximately 85,000 clones, 80% of them present only once. The sequencing input was PBMCs. These receptors were taken from a man aged 50-60 years in good health and CMV-seropositive.

This rearrangement joins TRBV4-1 to TRBJ2-1; 9 nucleotides agree with TRBD2. The CDR3 spans 17 residues. Per germline, CDR1 MGHRA and CDR2 YSYEKL. The junction had 10 bases not matched to a gene; V was cut back by 2 bases and J by 5 bases. The CDR3 DNA follows: TGCGCCAGCAGCCAATCTCAGACTAGCGGAGGGCACAATGAGCAGTTCTTC. It translates to CASSQSQTSGGHNEQFF.

The chain links TRBV7-6 to TRBJ2-6; maybe TRBD1 (6 bases). The CDR3 runs 15 residues. Germline V CDR1 and CDR2: SGHVS, FNYEAQ. V was clipped by 4 bases and J by 1 base, with 8 bases between them. The CDR3 nucleotides read TGTGCCAGCAGCTCTACAGGGTCTGGGGCCAACGTCCTGACTTTC. Amino acids: CASSSTGSGANVLTF.

The chain has TRBV5-1 and TRBJ2-5, with D possibly being TRBD2 (6 bases). The length of the CDR3 is 16 residues. Germline loops: CDR1 SGHRS, CDR2 YFSETQ. V was shortened by 4 bases and J by 5 bases, with 21 bases between the two germline ends. As DNA, the CDR3 is TGCGCCAGCAGCGGAAACGGGCCCCCGGGGGTGGAGACCCAGTACTTC. This encodes CASSGNGPPGVETQYF.

The genes are TRBV9 and TRBJ1-6, with 8 nucleotides matching TRBD1. The length of the CDR3 is 14 residues. Germline V CDR1 and CDR2: SGDLS, YYNGEE. The J segment lost 11 bases and the V segment lost 4 bases, leaving 8 bases of the junction unmatched. The CDR3 spells CASSLTGEETPLHF. CDR3 bases: TGTGCCAGCAGCTTGACAGGGGAGGAGACACCCCTCCACTTT.

V and J are TRBV29-1 and TRBJ2-5, with D perhaps TRBD1 (6 bases). CDR1 and CDR2 from the germline V gene are SQVTM and ANQGSEA. V shed 5 bases and J shed 2 bases, with 9 bases lying between them. The CDR3 extends over 12 amino acids. The CDR3 protein is CSVRRGQETQYF. As DNA, the CDR3 is TGCAGCGTTCGTAGGGGGCAAGAGACCCAGTACTTC.

This clone was detected only once. The chain employs TRBV27 and TRBJ2-2; perhaps TRBD1 as D (6 bases). With the DNA end fitting TRBJ1-3 better, the J assignment may be wrong. The CDR3 is made up of 13 amino acids. Per the germline V gene, CDR1 is MNHEY and CDR2 is SMNVEV (reference sequence). CDR3 DNA: TGTGCCAGCAGTTCGGACGGGGGGCACACCATATATTTT. Protein sequence: CASSSDGGHTIYF.

The V gene is TRBV9, the J gene TRBJ1-1; 8 bases align to TRBD1. Germline V CDR1 and CDR2: SGDLS, YYNGEE. The CDR3 is 15 amino acids. Trimming at V came to 3 bases and at J to 1 base, leaving 5 bases not matched to a gene. This CDR3 is CASSEGQGRNTEAFF. CDR3 bases: TGTGCCAGCAGCGAAGGACAGGGCCGGAACACTGAAGCTTTCTTT. The complete variable domain, with remaining parts taken from reference TRBV9 and TRBJ1-1, reads DSGVTQTPKHLITATGQRVTLRCSPRSGDLSVYWYQQSLDQGLQFLIQYYNGEERAKGNILERFSAQQFPDLHSELNLSSLELGDSALYFCASSEGQGRNTEAFFGQGTRLTVV.

The J gene is TRBJ1-2, the V gene TRBV30; TRBD1 matches 8 bases. This CDR3 is 15 amino acids long. The V gene end was trimmed by 5 bases and the J gene end by 4 bases; junction bases not matched to a gene: 12. Germline assignment: CDR1 GTSNPN and CDR2 SVGIG (reference sequence). The chain's CDR3 is CAWGGQAATFYGYTF. The CDR3 nucleotides read TGTGCCTGGGGGGGACAGGCGGCGACGTTCTATGGCTACACCTTC.